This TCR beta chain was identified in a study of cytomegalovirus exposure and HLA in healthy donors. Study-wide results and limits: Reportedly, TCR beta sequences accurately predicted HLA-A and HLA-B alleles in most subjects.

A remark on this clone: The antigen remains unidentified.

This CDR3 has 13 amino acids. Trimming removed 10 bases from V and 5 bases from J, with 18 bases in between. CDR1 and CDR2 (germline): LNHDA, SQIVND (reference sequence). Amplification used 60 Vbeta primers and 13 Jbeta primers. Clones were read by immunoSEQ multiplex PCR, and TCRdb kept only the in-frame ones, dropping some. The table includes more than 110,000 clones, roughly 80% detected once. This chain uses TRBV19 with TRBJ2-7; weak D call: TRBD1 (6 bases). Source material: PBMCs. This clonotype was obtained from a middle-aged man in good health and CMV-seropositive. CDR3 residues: CATGNPGAHEQYF. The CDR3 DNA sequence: TGTGCCACCGGGAATCCAGGGGCACACGAGCAGTACTTC.